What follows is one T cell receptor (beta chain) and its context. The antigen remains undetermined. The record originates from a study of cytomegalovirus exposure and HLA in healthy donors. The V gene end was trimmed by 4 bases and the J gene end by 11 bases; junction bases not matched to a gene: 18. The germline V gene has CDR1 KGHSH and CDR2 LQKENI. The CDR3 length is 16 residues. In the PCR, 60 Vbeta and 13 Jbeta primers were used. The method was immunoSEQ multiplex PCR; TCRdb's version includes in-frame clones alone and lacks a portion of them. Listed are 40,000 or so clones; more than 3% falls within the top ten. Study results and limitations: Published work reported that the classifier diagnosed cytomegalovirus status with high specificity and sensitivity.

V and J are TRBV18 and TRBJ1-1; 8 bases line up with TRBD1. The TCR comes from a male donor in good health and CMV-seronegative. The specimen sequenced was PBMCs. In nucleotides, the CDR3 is TGTGCCAGCTCACAGAACTCAATGGTCAGGGGGCGGGCGGCTTTCTTT. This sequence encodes CASSQNSMVRGRAAFF.